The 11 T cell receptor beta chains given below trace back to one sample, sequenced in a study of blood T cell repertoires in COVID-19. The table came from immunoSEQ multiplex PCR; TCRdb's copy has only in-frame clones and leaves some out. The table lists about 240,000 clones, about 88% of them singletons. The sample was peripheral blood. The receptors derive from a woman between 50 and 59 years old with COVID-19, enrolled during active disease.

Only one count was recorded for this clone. CDR3 nucleotides: TGCGCCAGCAGTAGTGGAGGAACGCAGTATTTT. This sequence encodes CASSSGGTQYF. The chain combines TRBV10-2 with TRBJ2-3; TRBD2 might be the D (5 bases). The V and J ends lost 5 bases and 9 bases respectively, with 9 bases between them. The CDR3 spans 11 residues. The germline gives CDR1 WSHSY, CDR2 SAAADI.

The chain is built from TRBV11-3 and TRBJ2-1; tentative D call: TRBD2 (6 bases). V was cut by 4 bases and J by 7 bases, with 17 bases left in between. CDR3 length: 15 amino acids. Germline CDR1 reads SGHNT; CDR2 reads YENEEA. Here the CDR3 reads CASSSYGGRENEQFF. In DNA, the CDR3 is TGTGCCAGCAGCTCATACGGGGGAAGGGAGAATGAGCAGTTCTTC.

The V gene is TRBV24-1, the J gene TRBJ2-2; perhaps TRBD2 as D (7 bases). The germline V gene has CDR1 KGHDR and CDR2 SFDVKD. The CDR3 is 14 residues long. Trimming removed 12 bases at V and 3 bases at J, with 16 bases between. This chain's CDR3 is CAVGGGSYTGELFF. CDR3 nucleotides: TGTGCCGTAGGGGGGGGCTCTTACACCGGGGAGCTGTTTTTT.

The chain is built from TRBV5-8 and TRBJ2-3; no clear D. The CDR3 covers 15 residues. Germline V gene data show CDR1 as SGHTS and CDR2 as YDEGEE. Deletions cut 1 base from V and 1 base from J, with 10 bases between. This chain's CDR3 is CASSLMAARTDTQYF. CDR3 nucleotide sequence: TGTGCCAGCAGCTTGATGGCGGCCCGCACAGATACGCAGTATTTT.

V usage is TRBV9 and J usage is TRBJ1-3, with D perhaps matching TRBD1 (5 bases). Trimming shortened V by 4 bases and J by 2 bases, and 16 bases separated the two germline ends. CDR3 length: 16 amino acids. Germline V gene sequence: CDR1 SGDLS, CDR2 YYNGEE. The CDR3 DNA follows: TGTGCCAGCAGCCCGCGGCCGTGGGGCGCTGGAAACACCATATATTTT. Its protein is CASSPRPWGAGNTIYF.

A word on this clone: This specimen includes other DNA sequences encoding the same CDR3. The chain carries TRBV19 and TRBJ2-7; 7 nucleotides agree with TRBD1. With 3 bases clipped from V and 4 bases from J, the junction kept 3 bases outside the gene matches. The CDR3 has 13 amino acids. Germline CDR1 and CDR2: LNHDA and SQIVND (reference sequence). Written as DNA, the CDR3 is TGTGCCAGTAGTATCCAGGGGGTATACGAGCAGTACTTC. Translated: CASSIQGVYEQYF.

DNA of the CDR3: TGTGCCAGCAGTTTGAGGGCTAACTATGGCTACACCTTC. It is translated as CASSLRANYGYTF. The rearrangement links TRBV28 to TRBJ1-2, with D uncertain. The CDR3 runs 13 residues. The V gene's germline CDR1 is MDHEN and CDR2 SYDVKM. Trimming left V 3 bases short and J 0 bases short, with 5 bases between.

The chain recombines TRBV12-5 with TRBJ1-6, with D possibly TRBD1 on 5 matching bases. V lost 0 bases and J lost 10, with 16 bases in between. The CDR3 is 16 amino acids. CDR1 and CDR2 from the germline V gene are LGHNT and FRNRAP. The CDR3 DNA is TGTGCTAGTGGTTTGGTACTAGGGCAGGGAGGATCACCCCTCCACTTT. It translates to CASGLVLGQGGSPLHF.

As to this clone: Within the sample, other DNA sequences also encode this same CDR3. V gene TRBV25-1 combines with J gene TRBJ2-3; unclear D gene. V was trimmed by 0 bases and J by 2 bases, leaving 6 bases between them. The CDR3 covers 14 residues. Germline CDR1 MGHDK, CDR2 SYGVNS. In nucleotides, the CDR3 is TGTGCCAGCAGTGAATACTCCCTCACAGATACGCAGTATTTT. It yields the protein CASSEYSLTDTQYF.

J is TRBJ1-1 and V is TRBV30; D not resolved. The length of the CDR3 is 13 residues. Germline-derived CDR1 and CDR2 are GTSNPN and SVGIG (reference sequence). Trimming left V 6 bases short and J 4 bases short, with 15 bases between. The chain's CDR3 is CACSRSTATEAFF. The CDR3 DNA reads TGTGCCTGCTCCCGCTCTACAGCCACTGAAGCTTTCTTT.

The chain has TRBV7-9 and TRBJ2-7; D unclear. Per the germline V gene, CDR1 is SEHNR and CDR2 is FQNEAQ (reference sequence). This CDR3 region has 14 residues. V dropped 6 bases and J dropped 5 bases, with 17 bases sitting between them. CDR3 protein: CASSSYSGIDEQYF. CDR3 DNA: TGTGCCAGCAGTTCTTATTCGGGTATCGACGAGCAGTACTTC.